What follows is one T cell receptor beta chain and its context. The antigen is undetermined. In each case, RNA was isolated and then reverse transcribed into cDNA as the sequencing template. Clones were read by immunoSEQ multiplex PCR, and TCRdb kept only the in-frame ones, dropping some. The sample holds around 120,000 clones, 40% to 55% seen once. This specimen comes from a study of CD8+ T cells in alopecia areata. Punch biopsies of lesional scalp, plus peripheral blood, were taken from alopecia areata patients. CD4+ and CD8+ T cells were sorted from PBMCs stained for CD3, CD4 and CD8. Regarding the study as a whole: Patients displayed less clarity in TCR sharing than mice, a finding possibly related to HLA. More clonal than normal scalp was lesional scalp, particularly alopecia totalis/universalis.

Trimming stripped 1 base from V and 4 bases from J, with 10 bases between. This CDR3 comprises 13 residues. The V gene's germline CDR1 is SQVTM and CDR2 ANQGSEA. The material sequenced was NKG2D-low CD8+ T cells sorted from blood. This clonotype originated in a human donor with alopecia areata. The rearrangement joins TRBV29-1 to TRBJ1-1; TRBD1 is a possible D gene (5 bases). The DNA for the CDR3 is TGCAGCGTTGAAGGCGGACATGGCACTGAAGCTTTCTTT. Translating it yields CSVEGGHGTEAFF.